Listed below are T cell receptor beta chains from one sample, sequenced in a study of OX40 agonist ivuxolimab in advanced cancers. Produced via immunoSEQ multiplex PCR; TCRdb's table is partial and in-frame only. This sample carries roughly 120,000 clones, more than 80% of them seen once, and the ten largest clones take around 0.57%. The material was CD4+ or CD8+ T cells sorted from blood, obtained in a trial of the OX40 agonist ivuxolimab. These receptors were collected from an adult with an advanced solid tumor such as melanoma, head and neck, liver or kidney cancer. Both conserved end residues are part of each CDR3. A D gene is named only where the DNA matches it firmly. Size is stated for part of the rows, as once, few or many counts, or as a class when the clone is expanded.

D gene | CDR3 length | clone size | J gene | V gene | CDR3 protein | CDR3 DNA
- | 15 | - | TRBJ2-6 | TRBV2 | CASSVGVSGANVLTF | TGTGCCAGCAGTGTGGGTGTATCTGGGGCCAACGTCCTGACTTTC
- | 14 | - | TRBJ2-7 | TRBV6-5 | CASRRGLSSYEQYF | TGTGCCAGCAGGCGCGGACTCAGCTCCTACGAGCAGTACTTC
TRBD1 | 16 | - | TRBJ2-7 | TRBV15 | CATSREGFGTAYEQYF | TGTGCCACCAGCAGAGAAGGGTTCGGGACAGCCTACGAGCAGTACTTC
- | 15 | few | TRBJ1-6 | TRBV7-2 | CASSPQTADNSPLHF | TGTGCCAGCAGCCCGCAGACAGCCGATAATTCACCCCTCCACTTT
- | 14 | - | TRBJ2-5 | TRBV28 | CASSSGQGKETQYF | TGTGCCAGCAGTTCGGGACAAGGGAAAGAGACCCAGTACTTC
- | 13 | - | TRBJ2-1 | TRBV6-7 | CASSYHPGYEQFF | TGTGCCAGCAGTTACCACCCGGGCTATGAGCAGTTCTTC
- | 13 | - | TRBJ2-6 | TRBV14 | CAAGATGANVLTF | TGTGCCGCAGGGGCCACTGGGGCCAACGTCCTGACTTTC
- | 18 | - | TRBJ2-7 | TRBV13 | CASSLVGPETRGSNEQYF | TGTGCCAGCAGCCTTGTTGGACCGGAGACAAGGGGATCTAACGAGCAGTACTTC
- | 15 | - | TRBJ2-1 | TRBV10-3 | CAISGTESSYNEQFF | TGTGCCATCAGTGGAACGGAGAGCTCCTACAATGAGCAGTTCTTC
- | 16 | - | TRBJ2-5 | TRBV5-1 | CASSLDPAGRQETQYF | TGCGCCAGCAGCTTGGACCCAGCGGGCAGACAAGAGACCCAGTACTTC
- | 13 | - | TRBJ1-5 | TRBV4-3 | CASSPRRGQPQHF | TGCGCCAGCAGCCCACGTAGGGGACAGCCCCAGCATTTT
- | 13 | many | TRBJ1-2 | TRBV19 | CASSFKGGNGYTF | TGTGCCAGTAGTTTCAAGGGGGGCAACGGCTACACCTTC
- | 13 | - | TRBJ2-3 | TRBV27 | CASSLKETDTQYF | TGTGCCAGCAGTTTAAAGGAAACAGATACGCAGTATTTT
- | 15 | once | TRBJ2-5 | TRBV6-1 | CASRLTTGAPETQYF | TGTGCCAGCAGACTAACTACGGGAGCTCCGGAGACCCAGTACTTC
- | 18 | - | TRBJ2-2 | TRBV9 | CASSEGVAGAANTGELFF | TGTGCCAGCAGCGAGGGAGTGGCGGGGGCCGCGAACACCGGGGAGCTGTTTTTT
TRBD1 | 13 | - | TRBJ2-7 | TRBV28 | CASTRTGKYEQYF | TGTGCCAGCACTAGGACAGGGAAGTACGAGCAGTACTTC
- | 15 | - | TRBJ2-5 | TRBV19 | CASSPQDREEETQYF | TGTGCCAGTAGTCCTCAAGACAGGGAGGAAGAGACCCAGTACTTC
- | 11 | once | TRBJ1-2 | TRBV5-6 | CASSLMGDYTF | TGTGCCAGCAGCTTAATGGGGGACTACACCTTC
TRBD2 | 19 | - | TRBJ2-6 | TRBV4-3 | CASSPDIGGGAFGANVLTF | TGCGCCAGCAGCCCGGACATTGGCGGGGGGGCCTTTGGGGCCAACGTCCTGACTTTC